This T cell receptor beta chain appears in the sequencing data of a study of cytomegalovirus exposure and HLA in healthy donors. Germline V gene lookup returns CDR1 SGHVS and CDR2 FNYEAQ. This CDR3 is built from 18 residues. With V trimmed by 0 bases and J by 0 bases, 3 bases remained unmatched. Primers: 60 Vbeta forward and 13 Jbeta reverse. Assay: immunoSEQ multiplex PCR; the TCRdb copy retains only in-frame clones and omits some. The profile covers 180,000 or so clones, with approximately 80% appearing a single time and about 2.2% taken by the ten largest. The V call is TRBV7-6, the J call TRBJ2-2; TRBD2 matches at 11 bases. The sample was PBMCs. This receptor was identified in a woman aged 50 to 60 in good health and CMV-seronegative. In DNA, the CDR3 is TGTGCCAGCAGCTTAGCACTAGCGGGGGACCCGAACACCGGGGAGCTGTTTTTT. Its translation is CASSLALAGDPNTGELFF.